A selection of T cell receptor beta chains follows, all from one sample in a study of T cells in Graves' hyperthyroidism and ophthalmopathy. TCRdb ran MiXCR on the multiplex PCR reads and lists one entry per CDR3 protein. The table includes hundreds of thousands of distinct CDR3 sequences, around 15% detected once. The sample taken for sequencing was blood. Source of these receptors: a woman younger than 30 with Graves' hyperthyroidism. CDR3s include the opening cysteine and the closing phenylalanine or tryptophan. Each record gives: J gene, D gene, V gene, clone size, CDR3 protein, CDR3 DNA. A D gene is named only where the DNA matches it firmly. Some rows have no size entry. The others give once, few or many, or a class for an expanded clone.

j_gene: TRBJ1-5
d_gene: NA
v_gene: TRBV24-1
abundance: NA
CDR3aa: CATSVGEGQPQHF
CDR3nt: TGTGCCACCAGTGTTGGCGAGGGTCAGCCCCAGCATTTT

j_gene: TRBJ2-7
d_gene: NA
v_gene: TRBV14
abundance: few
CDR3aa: CASSMARGALYEQYF
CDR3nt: TGTGCCAGCAGCATGGCGAGGGGAGCCCTTTACGAGCAGTACTTC

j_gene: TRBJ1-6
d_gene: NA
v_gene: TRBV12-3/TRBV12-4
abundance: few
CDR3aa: CASSYRVLPLHF
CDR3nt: TGTGCCAGCAGTTACAGGGTTCTACCCCTCCACTTT

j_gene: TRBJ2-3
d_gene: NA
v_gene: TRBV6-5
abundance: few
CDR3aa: CASSYFGGRADTQYF
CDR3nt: TGTGCCAGCAGTTACTTCGGGGGCCGAGCAGATACGCAGTATTTT

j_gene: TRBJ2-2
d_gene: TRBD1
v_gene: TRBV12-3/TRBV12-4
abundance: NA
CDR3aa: CASSNTTGTGGTVDTGELFF
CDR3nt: TGTGCCAGCAGCAATACTACCGGGACAGGGGGCACCGTGGACACCGGGGAGCTGTTTTTT

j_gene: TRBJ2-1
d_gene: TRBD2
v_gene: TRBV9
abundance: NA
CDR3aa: CASGDYGGYNEQFF
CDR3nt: TGTGCCAGCGGGGACTACGGGGGGTACAATGAGCAGTTCTTC

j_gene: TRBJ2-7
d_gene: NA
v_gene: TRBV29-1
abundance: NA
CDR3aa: CSVVGDRDEQYF
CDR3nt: TGCAGCGTTGTAGGAGATCGGGACGAGCAGTACTTC

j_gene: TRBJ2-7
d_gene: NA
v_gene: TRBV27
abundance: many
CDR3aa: CASSLLGFAGNEQYF
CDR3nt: TGTGCCAGCAGTTTATTAGGTTTTGCCGGAAACGAGCAGTACTTC

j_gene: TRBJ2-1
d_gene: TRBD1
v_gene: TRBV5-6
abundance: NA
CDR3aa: CASNSRDREKWNEQFF
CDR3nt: TGTGCCAGCAACTCACGGGACAGGGAAAAATGGAATGAGCAGTTCTTC

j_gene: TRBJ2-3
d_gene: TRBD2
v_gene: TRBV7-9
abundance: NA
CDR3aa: CASSPSGLAGEVGTDTQYF
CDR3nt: TGTGCCAGCAGCCCGTCCGGACTAGCGGGAGAAGTTGGTACAGATACGCAGTATTTT

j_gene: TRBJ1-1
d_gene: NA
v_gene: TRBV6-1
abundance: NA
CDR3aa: CASRPLEGSNTEAFF
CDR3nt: TGTGCCAGCAGACCCCTAGAGGGTTCGAACACTGAAGCTTTCTTT

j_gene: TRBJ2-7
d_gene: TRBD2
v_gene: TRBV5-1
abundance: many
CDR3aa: CASSILAGVAPAHYEQYF
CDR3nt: TGCGCCAGCAGCATACTAGCGGGAGTCGCCCCAGCACACTACGAGCAGTACTTC

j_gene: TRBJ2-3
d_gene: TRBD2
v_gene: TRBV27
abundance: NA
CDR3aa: CAGSLLGASGQYF
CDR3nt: TGTGCCGGCAGTTTATTAGGGGCTAGCGGGCAGTATTTT

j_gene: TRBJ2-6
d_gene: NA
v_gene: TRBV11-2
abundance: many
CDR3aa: CASSLETGSGANVLTF
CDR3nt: TGTGCCAGCAGCTTAGAGACAGGCTCTGGGGCCAACGTCCTGACTTTC

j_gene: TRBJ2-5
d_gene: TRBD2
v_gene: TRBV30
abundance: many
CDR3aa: CAWTRRGGREKTQYF
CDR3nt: TGTGCCTGGACCCGGCGGGGCGGGAGAGAAAAGACCCAGTACTTC

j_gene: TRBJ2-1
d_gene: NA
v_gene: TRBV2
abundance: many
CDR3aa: CASSAVNEQFF
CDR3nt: TGTGCCAGCAGTGCTGTCAATGAGCAGTTCTTC

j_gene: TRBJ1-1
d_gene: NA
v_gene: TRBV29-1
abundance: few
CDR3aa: CSAETGARDVGTEAFF
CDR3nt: TGCAGCGCTGAAACCGGGGCTCGGGATGTAGGCACTGAAGCTTTCTTT

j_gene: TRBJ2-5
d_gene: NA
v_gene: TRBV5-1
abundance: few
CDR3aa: CASSLEGGWKTQYF
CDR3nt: TGCGCCAGCAGCTTGGAGGGCGGGTGGAAGACCCAGTACTTC

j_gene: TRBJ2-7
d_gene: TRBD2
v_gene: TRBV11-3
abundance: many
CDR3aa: CASSTEGGGMYEQYF
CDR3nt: TGTGCCAGCAGCACCGAAGGCGGGGGTATGTACGAGCAGTACTTC

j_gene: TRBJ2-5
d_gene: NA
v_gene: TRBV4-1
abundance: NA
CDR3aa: CASSQVSTAQETQYF
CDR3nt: TGCGCCAGCAGCCAAGTGAGCACAGCCCAAGAGACCCAGTACTTC

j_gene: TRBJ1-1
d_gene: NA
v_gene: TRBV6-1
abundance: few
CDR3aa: CASSGALEAFF
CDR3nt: TGTGCCAGCAGTGGGGCGCTTGAAGCTTTCTTT

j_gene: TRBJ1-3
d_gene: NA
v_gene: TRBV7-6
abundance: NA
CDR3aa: CASSPHTSGNTIYF
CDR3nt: TGTGCCAGCAGCCCCCACACCTCTGGAAACACCATATATTTT

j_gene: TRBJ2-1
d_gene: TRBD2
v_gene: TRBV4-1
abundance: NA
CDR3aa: CASSLGGSFTNEQFF
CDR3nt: TGCGCCAGCAGCCTTGGCGGGAGTTTCACGAATGAGCAGTTCTTC

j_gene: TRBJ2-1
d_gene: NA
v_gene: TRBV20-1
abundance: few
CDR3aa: CSAPSGSGPYNEQFF
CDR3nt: TGCAGTGCCCCCTCAGGGAGCGGCCCATACAATGAGCAGTTCTTC

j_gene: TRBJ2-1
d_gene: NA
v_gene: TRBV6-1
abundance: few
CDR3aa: CAGGTYNEQFF
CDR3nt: TGTGCCGGCGGGACGTACAATGAGCAGTTCTTC

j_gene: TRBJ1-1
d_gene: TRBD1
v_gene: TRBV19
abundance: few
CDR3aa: CASSPGTGALSTEAFF
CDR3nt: TGTGCCAGTAGTCCTGGGACAGGGGCTCTTTCCACTGAAGCTTTCTTT

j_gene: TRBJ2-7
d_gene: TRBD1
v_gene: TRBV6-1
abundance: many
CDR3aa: CASSAGQINEQYF
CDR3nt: TGTGCCAGCAGTGCGGGACAGATTAACGAGCAGTACTTC

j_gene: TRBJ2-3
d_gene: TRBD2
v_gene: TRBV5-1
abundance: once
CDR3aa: CASSSLTSGRAATDTQYF
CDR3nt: TGCGCCAGCAGCTCCTTGACTAGCGGGAGGGCCGCAACAGATACGCAGTATTTT

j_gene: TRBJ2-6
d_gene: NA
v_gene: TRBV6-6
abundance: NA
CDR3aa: CASSYSPRHSGANVLTF
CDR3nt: TGTGCCAGCAGTTACTCCCCTAGACACTCTGGGGCCAACGTCCTGACTTTC

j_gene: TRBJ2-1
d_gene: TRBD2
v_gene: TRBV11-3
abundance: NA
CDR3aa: CASTVSGKYNEQFF
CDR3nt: TGTGCCAGCACCGTTAGCGGGAAGTACAATGAGCAGTTCTTC

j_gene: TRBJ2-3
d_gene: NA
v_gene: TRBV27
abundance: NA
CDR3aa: CASSLYSGTDTQYF
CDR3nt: TGTGCCAGCAGTTTATATTCCGGCACAGATACGCAGTATTTT

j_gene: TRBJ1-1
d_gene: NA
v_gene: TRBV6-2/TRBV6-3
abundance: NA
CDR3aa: CASSHGTSNTEAFF
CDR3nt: TGTGCCAGCAGTCACGGGACGTCGAACACTGAAGCTTTCTTT

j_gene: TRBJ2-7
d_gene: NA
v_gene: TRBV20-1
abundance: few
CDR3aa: CSARDTENPYEQYF
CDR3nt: TGCAGTGCTAGAGACACAGAGAACCCCTACGAGCAGTACTTC

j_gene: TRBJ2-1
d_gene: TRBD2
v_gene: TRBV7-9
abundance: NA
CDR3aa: CASSLVLAGEDHEQFF
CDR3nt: TGTGCCAGCAGCTTGGTATTAGCGGGAGAGGATCATGAGCAGTTCTTC

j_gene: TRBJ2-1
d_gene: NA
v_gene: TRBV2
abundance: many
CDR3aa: CASSLPPTGTDEQFF
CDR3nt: TGTGCCAGCAGTCTACCCCCGACAGGAACCGATGAGCAGTTCTTC

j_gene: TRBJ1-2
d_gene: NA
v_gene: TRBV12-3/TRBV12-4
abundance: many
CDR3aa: CASSLGLGYTF
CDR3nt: TGTGCCAGCAGCTTGGGACTTGGCTACACCTTC

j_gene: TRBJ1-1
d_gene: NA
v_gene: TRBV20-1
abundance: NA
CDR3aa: CSARGGALDTEAFF
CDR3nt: TGCAGTGCTAGAGGGGGGGCGTTAGACACTGAAGCTTTCTTT

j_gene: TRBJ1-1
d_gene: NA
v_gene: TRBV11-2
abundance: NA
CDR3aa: CASSLDLLAGAEAFF
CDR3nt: TGTGCCAGCAGCTTAGATCTGTTAGCAGGGGCTGAGGCTTTCTTT

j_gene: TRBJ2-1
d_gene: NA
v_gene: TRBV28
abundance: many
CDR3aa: CAAQPITSGLSDEQFF
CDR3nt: TGTGCCGCGCAACCGATAACTAGTGGCCTAAGCGATGAGCAGTTCTTC

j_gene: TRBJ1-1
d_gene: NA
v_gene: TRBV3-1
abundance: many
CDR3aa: CASSQDREEDTEAFF
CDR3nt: TGTGCCAGCAGCCAAGACAGGGAAGAGGACACTGAAGCTTTCTTT

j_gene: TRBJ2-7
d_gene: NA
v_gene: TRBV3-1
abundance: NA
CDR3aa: CASSDGLVGYEQYF
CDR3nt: TGTGCCAGCAGCGACGGACTCGTGGGGTACGAGCAGTACTTC

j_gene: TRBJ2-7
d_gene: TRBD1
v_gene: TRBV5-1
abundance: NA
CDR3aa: CASSSVPGQGNYEQYF
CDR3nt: TGCGCCAGCAGTTCTGTTCCGGGACAGGGGAACTACGAGCAGTACTTC

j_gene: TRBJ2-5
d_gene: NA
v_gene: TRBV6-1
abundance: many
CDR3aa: CASSSLTTQYF
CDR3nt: TGTGCCAGCAGTTCCTTGACGACCCAGTACTTC

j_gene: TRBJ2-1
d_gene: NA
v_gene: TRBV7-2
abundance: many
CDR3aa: CASSTDLTRNEQFF
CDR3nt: TGTGCCAGCAGCACCGACCTGACTCGAAATGAGCAGTTCTTC

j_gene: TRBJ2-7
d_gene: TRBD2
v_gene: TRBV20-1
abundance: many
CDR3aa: CSARRQREASYEQYF
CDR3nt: TGCAGTGCTAGACGTCAGCGGGAGGCCTCCTACGAGCAGTACTTC

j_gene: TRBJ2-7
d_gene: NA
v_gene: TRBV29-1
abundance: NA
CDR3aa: CSVEDPDRPYEQYF
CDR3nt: TGCAGCGTTGAAGACCCGGACAGACCCTACGAGCAGTACTTC

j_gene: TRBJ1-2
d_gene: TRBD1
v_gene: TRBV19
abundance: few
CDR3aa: CASSTGQVNYGYTF
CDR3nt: TGTGCCAGTAGTACCGGACAGGTCAACTATGGCTACACCTTC

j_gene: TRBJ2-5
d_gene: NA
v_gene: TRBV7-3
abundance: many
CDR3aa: CASSLERKAIRQETQYF
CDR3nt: TGTGCCAGCAGCTTGGAGCGAAAGGCCATCCGTCAAGAGACCCAGTACTTC